This is a list of T cell receptor beta chains from one sample in a study of T-cell memory formation after mild COVID-19. TCRdb re-called the 5' RACE reads with MiXCR, one entry per CDR3 protein. Found here are around 60,000 distinct CDR3 sequences, more than 8% of them singletons; the top ten hold approximately 1.2%. Sample: PBMCs or a T cell subset sorted from them (not recorded which). The receptors were gathered from a man aged 18 to 30 who had mild COVID-19 (a few samples of this study predate the infection). Cell type and time point are not known. Both conserved end residues are part of each CDR3. Fields, in order: CDR3 length, J gene, V gene, D gene, clone size, CDR3 protein, CDR3 DNA. A D gene is named only where the DNA matches it firmly. Clone size is stated in some rows and not others, as once, few, many or a class when expanded.

14	TRBJ2-4	TRBV5-5	.	few	CASSLFGAKNIQYF	TGTGCCAGCAGCTTGTTCGGAGCCAAAAACATTCAGTACTTC
13	TRBJ2-5	TRBV20-1	TRBD2	.	CSAGGLEKRSQYF	TGCAGTGCTGGGGGACTAGAGAAGAGAAGCCAGTACTTC
15	TRBJ1-6	TRBV5-1	.	few	CASSLRTDTNSPLHF	TGCGCCAGCAGCCTGAGGACAGATACTAATTCACCCCTCCACTTT
13	TRBJ2-1	TRBV3-1	.	few	CASSQWADNEQFF	TGTGCCAGCAGCCAATGGGCGGACAATGAGCAGTTCTTC
12	TRBJ2-2	TRBV27	.	.	CASSTTGGELFF	TGTGCCAGCAGCACTACCGGAGGGGAGCTGTTTTTT
14	TRBJ1-6	TRBV20-1	.	few	CSAARGNDNSPLHF	TGCAGTGCTGCACGGGGTAATGATAATTCACCCCTCCACTTT
12	TRBJ1-2	TRBV7-2	.	many	CASSSRDYGYTF	TGTGCCAGCAGCTCGAGGGACTATGGCTACACCTTC
14	TRBJ2-5	TRBV7-2	TRBD1	many	CASSSQTGGETQYF	TGTGCCAGCAGCTCCCAAACAGGGGGAGAGACCCAGTACTTC
14	TRBJ1-3	TRBV12-3/TRBV12-4	.	many	CASSSTYSGNTIYF	TGTGCCAGCAGTTCGACCTATTCTGGAAACACCATATATTTT
11	TRBJ2-3	TRBV11-2	.	many	CASEYGDTQYF	TGTGCCAGCGAATACGGGGATACGCAGTATTTT
15	TRBJ2-1	TRBV5-8	TRBD2	.	CASSAGGRTYNEQFF	TGTGCCAGCAGCGCGGGGGGCCGGACCTACAATGAGCAGTTCTTC
17	TRBJ1-3	TRBV7-9	TRBD1	.	CASSLAGQGRSGNTIYF	TGTGCCAGCAGCTTAGCGGGACAGGGCCGCTCTGGAAACACCATATATTTT
13	TRBJ2-5	TRBV5-4	.	few	CASSLWQGETQYF	TGTGCCAGCAGCTTGTGGCAGGGAGAGACCCAGTACTTC
14	TRBJ1-1	TRBV29-1	TRBD1	.	CSVVDRGQGTEAFF	TGCAGCGTTGTCGACAGGGGGCAAGGAACTGAAGCTTTCTTT
15	TRBJ1-1	TRBV5-1	.	few	CASSLNGGRDTEAFF	TGCGCCAGCAGCTTGAATGGGGGCAGGGACACTGAAGCTTTCTTT
12	TRBJ2-3	TRBV7-8	.	few	CASNLNTDTQYF	TGTGCCAGCAACCTCAACACAGATACGCAGTATTTT
16	TRBJ2-2	TRBV15	.	few	CATSRPGHLNTGELFF	TGTGCCACCAGCAGGCCGGGACATTTGAACACCGGGGAGCTGTTTTTT
13	TRBJ2-5	TRBV7-3	.	few	CASSFGREETQYF	TGTGCCAGCAGCTTTGGCAGGGAAGAGACCCAGTACTTC
16	TRBJ1-1	TRBV19	TRBD1	few	CASSPGTGGRTPEAFF	TGTGCCAGTAGCCCCGGGACAGGGGGACGGACACCTGAAGCTTTCTTT
14	TRBJ2-3	TRBV29-1	.	many	CSVAVAGGTDTQYF	TGCAGCGTCGCGGTGGCAGGGGGCACAGATACGCAGTATTTT